The T cell receptor (beta chain) under discussion was sequenced for a study of T cell repertoires in cytomegalovirus infection. Turning to the study itself: TCR beta signatures that were public indicated CMV infection and matching HLA type. Study results and caveats: People with CMV and the relevant HLA were identified by cumulative public TCR beta family frequency. Dominant in the ex vivo response were TCR beta clonotypes restricted by HLA-C and specific for CMV.

For this clonotype: The antigen is unknown.

TCRdb independently ran MiXCR on the reads; one entry per CDR3 protein. The sample includes about 190,000 distinct CDR3 sequences, approximately 9.7% of them seen just once. This TCR was recovered from a human donor in good health (CMV status not recorded). Some clones in this sample may be carry-over from other donors' samples. Material: PBMCs.

The CDR3 region has the DNA TGTGCCAGCAGTTCCGGGACACAATACGAGCAGTACTTC. Translating it yields CASSSGTQYEQYF. The rearrangement uses TRBV28 and TRBJ2-7; D may be TRBD1 (6 bases). The CDR3 runs to 13 residues. Trimming left V 4 bases short and J 4 bases short, with 11 bases between. Germline assignment: CDR1 MDHEN and CDR2 SYDVKM.